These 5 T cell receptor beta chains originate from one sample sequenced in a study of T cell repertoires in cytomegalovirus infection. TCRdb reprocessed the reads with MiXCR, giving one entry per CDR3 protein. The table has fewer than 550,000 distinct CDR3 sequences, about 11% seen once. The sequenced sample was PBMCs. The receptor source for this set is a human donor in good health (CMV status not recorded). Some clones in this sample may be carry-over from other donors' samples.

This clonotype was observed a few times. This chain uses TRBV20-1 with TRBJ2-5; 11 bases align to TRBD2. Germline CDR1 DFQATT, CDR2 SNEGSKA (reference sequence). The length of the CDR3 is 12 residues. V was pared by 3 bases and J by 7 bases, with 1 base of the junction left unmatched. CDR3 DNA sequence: TGCAGTGCTAGGACTAGCGGGATGACCCAGTACTTC. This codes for CSARTSGMTQYF.

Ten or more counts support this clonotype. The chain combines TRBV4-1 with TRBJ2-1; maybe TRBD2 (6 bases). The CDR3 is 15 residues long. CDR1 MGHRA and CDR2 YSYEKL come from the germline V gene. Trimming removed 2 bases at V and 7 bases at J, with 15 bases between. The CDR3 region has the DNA TGCGCCAGCAGCCAACTAGGACTACCCTTGAATGAGCAGTTCTTC. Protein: CASSQLGLPLNEQFF.

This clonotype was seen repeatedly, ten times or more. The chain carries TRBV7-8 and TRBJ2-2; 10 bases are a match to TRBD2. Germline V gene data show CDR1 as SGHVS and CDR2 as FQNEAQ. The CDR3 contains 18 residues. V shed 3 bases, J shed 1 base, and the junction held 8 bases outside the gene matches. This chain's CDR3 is CASSFSPSGSRNTGELFF. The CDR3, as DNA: TGTGCCAGCAGCTTTTCCCCTAGCGGGAGTAGGAACACCGGGGAGCTGTTTTTT.

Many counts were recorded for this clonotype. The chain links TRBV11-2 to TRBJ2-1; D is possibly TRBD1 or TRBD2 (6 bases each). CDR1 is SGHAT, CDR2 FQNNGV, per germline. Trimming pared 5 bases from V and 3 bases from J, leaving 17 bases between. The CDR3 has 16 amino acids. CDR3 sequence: CASSVLRGAVYNEQFF. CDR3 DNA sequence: TGTGCCAGCAGCGTATTAAGGGGGGCAGTCTACAATGAGCAGTTCTTC.

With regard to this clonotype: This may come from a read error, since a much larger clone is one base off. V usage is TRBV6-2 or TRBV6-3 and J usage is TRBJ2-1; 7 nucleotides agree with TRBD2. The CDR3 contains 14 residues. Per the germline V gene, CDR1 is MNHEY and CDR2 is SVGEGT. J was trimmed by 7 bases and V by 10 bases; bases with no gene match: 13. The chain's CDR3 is CAIGTNGRWNEQFF. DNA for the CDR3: TGTGCCATCGGGACTAACGGGAGATGGAATGAGCAGTTCTTC.